Listed here are 4 T cell receptor beta chains from one sample, sequenced in a study of PD-1 blockade in classical Hodgkin lymphoma. Each patient's relapse followed autologous stem cell transplantation, and brentuximab vedotin exposure varied. Assay used: immunoSEQ multiplex PCR; TCRdb lists only in-frame clones, some missing. This table holds around 99,000 clones, approximately 80% found once. Sample: peripheral blood mononuclear cells (PBMCs), taken before the second cycle of nivolumab. These TCRs come from a human donor with classical Hodgkin lymphoma.

The chain uses TRBV2 and TRBJ1-5; perhaps TRBD1 as D (6 bases). Germline CDR1 reads SNHLY; CDR2 reads FYNNEI. The CDR3 consists of 18 residues. Trimming removed 5 bases from V and 4 bases from J, with 24 bases in between. The CDR3 nucleotides read TGTGCCAGCAGTTTAGTAAGGGGGGTGCAGGGTGGGAATCAGCCCCAGCATTTT. Its translation is CASSLVRGVQGGNQPQHF.

This clone has just a few counts. This rearrangement joins TRBV21-1 to TRBJ2-4; TRBD1 was called by the table and not checked on the DNA. TRBV21-1 is a recognized pseudogene. This CDR3 comprises 20 residues. CDR3 bases: TGTGCCAGCAGCAAAGCGAGAGGAGGACAGGACCCCTTAGCCAAAAACATTCAGTACTTC. Its translation: CASSKARGGQDPLAKNIQYF.

This rearrangement joins TRBV10-3 to TRBJ1-5; the D gene is possibly TRBD1 (5 bases). CDR1 and CDR2 (germline): ENHRY, SYGVKD. V lost 0 bases to trimming and J lost 3 bases, with 15 bases between them. The CDR3 is 17 amino acids. CDR3 region: CAISESPGRPTNQPQHF. The CDR3 DNA follows: TGTGCCATCAGTGAGTCGCCGGGACGGCCAACCAATCAGCCCCAGCATTTT.

The rearrangement joins TRBV19 to TRBJ1-3; no clear D gene. This CDR3 spans 16 amino acids. V dropped 5 bases and J dropped 0 bases, with 14 bases sitting between them. Per germline, CDR1 LNHDA and CDR2 SQIVND (reference sequence). CDR3 loop: CASSLRAGHSGNTIYF. The CDR3 nucleotides are TGTGCCAGTAGTCTCCGTGCTGGTCACTCTGGAAACACCATATATTTT.